This T cell receptor beta chain is drawn from a study of blood T cell repertoires in COVID-19. Study details: Donors in the United States, Italy and Spain gave samples during acute or convalescent COVID-19. PBMCs, B-cell-depleted T cells, or T cells provided the cDNA or gDNA that made up the material.

This clone was seen more than once but under ten times. In the study's own analysis: How many nucleated cells were present was estimated from reference gene primer amplification. Measured with immunoSEQ multiplex PCR; TCRdb has only the in-frame clones, and not every one. The V and J calls and the clone size are those of that table, but D and trimming were determined from the DNA. The data hold about 87,000 clones, with 60% to 80% observed a single time. Trimming pared 2 bases from V and 0 bases from J, leaving 11 bases between. Germline CDR1 reads SGHTA; CDR2 reads FQGNSA. The CDR3 has 16 amino acids.

V is TRBV7-2 and J is TRBJ2-4, with D perhaps matching TRBD1 (6 bases). Sequenced: peripheral blood. This TCR came from a woman aged 50 to 60 with acute or convalescent COVID-19. The CDR3 DNA follows: TGTGCCAGCAGCTTACAACAGGGAATAGCCAAAAACATTCAGTACTTC. Amino acid sequence: CASSLQQGIAKNIQYF.